This passage covers 17 T cell receptor beta chains from one sample sequenced in a study of blood T cell repertoires in COVID-19. The repertoire was sequenced with immunoSEQ multiplex PCR; TCRdb's copy has only in-frame clones and lacks some. The table has about 140,000 clones, 75% to 80% seen once; the top ten hold around 2.9%. Source material: PBMCs or T cells enriched from blood (not recorded which). Receptors were obtained from a woman in her fifties or sixties who had recovered from COVID-19.

The chain combines TRBV11-3 with TRBJ1-4; D possibly corresponds to TRBD1 (5 bases). CDR1 and CDR2 (germline): SGHNT, YENEEA. CDR3 length: 16 amino acids. Trimming took off 1 base at V and 7 bases at J, with 16 bases between the two ends. The CDR3 protein is CASSLGVGARGEKLFF. In nucleotides, the CDR3 is TGTGCCAGCAGCTTAGGAGTCGGGGCGCGGGGTGAAAAACTGTTTTTT.

This chain uses TRBV5-1 with TRBJ2-7; 7 bases align to TRBD2. V lost 3 bases to trimming and J lost 2 bases; unmatched junction nucleotides: 5. This CDR3 is built from 14 residues. Germline V gives CDR1 SGHRS, CDR2 YFSETQ. CDR3 DNA sequence: TGCGCCAGCAGCTCCGGGACTATGCCCTACGAGCAGTACTTC. Translating gives CASSSGTMPYEQYF.

The chain couples TRBV3-1 (or the pseudogene TRBV3-2) to TRBJ1-2; unclear D gene. V lost 1 base and J lost 9, with 9 bases in between. This CDR3 has 12 amino acids. The germline V gene encodes CDR1 LGHDT and CDR2 YNNKEL (reference sequence). The CDR3 protein is CASSQGEYSYTF. The CDR3 region has the DNA TGTGCCAGCAGCCAAGGGGAGTATAGCTACACCTTC.

The genes are TRBV5-6 and TRBJ2-1; perhaps TRBD2 as D (6 bases). This CDR3 is 15 amino acids long. Germline V CDR1 and CDR2: SGHDT, YYEEEE. Trimming cost V 4 bases and J 0 bases, with 11 bases left between them. In nucleotides, the CDR3 is TGTGCCAGCAGCCCTGGGACTGCCTCCTACAATGAGCAGTTCTTC. It is translated as CASSPGTASYNEQFF.

This chain uses TRBV11-3 with TRBJ2-1; 7 nucleotides align to TRBD2. The V gene's germline CDR1 is SGHNT and CDR2 YENEEA. V shed 4 bases, J shed 7 bases, and the junction held 13 bases outside the gene matches. The CDR3 is 16 residues long. CDR3 in amino acids: CASSSRKAGKGNEQFF. The CDR3 DNA reads TGTGCCAGCAGCTCCCGCAAAGCGGGAAAAGGAAATGAGCAGTTCTTC.

The J gene is TRBJ2-2, the V gene TRBV6-4; D is unclear. There are 15 residues in the CDR3. Trimming cost V 6 bases and J 2 bases, with 13 bases left between them. From germline, CDR1 is MRHNA and CDR2 SNTAGT. The DNA of the CDR3 is TGTGCCAGCAGCCCCGTGGGCCCTAACACCGGGGAGCTGTTTTTT. Protein: CASSPVGPNTGELFF.

This sequence joins TRBV5-1 and TRBJ2-1, with D possibly matching TRBD1 (5 bases). V was pared by 0 bases and J by 0 bases, with 7 bases between. Germline CDR1 reads SGHRS; CDR2 reads YFSETQ. There are 15 residues in the CDR3. DNA of the CDR3: TGCGCCAGCAGCTTGGGCGACAGCTCCTACAATGAGCAGTTCTTC. Amino acids: CASSLGDSSYNEQFF.

This clone was seen a few times. This chain connects TRBV30 to TRBJ1-5, with D uncertain. Germline CDR1 and CDR2: GTSNPN and SVGIG (reference sequence). This CDR3 region has 13 residues. The V and J ends lost 0 bases and 3 bases respectively, with 6 bases between them. The CDR3, as DNA: TGTGCCTGGAGTGTAGAGAACAATCAGCCCCAGCATTTT. Encoded protein: CAWSVENNQPQHF.

The V and J genes are TRBV3-1 (or the pseudogene TRBV3-2) and TRBJ1-6; D is ambiguous. Germline V gene data show CDR1 as LGHDT and CDR2 as YNNKEL (reference sequence). Trimming took 7 bases from V and 7 from J, leaving 8 bases between them. This CDR3 comprises 12 residues. The CDR3 sequence: CASNGPNSPLHF. The CDR3 DNA is TGTGCCAGCAATGGCCCAAATTCACCCCTCCACTTT.

The chain carries TRBV7-9 and TRBJ1-2; tentatively, D is TRBD1 (5 bases). Germline assignment: CDR1 SEHNR and CDR2 FQNEAQ (reference sequence). The length of the CDR3 is 15 residues. V was cut by 5 bases and J by 0 bases, with 13 bases left in between. The CDR3 protein is CASSPGHGANYGYTF. DNA of the CDR3: TGTGCCAGCAGCCCAGGACACGGAGCTAACTATGGCTACACCTTC. Using reference TRBV7-9 and TRBJ1-2 for the parts outside the CDR3, the full variable domain is DTGVSQNPRHKITKRGQNVTFRCDPISEHNRLYWYRQTLGQGPEFLTYFQNEAQLEKSRLLSDRFSAERPKGSFSTLEIQRTEQGDSAMYLCASSPGHGANYGYTFGSGTRLTVV.

V usage is TRBV28 and J usage is TRBJ2-6, with TRBD1 matching 7 bases. CDR1 and CDR2 (germline): MDHEN, SYDVKM. The CDR3 has 16 amino acids. V lost 5 bases and J lost 4; bases outside the gene matches: 8. This chain's CDR3 is CASSPPTGKGANVLTF. The CDR3 nucleotides read TGTGCCAGCAGTCCCCCGACAGGGAAGGGGGCCAACGTCCTGACTTTC.

The chain uses TRBV30 and TRBJ1-6; 8 positions agree with TRBD1. Germline values: CDR1 GTSNPN, CDR2 SVGIG (reference sequence). The V gene end was trimmed by 4 bases and the J gene end by 1 base; junction bases not matched to a gene: 6. The CDR3 sequence is 16 residues long. The chain's CDR3 is CAWITGQGSYNSPLHF. In DNA form, the CDR3 reads TGTGCCTGGATCACCGGACAGGGATCCTATAATTCACCCCTCCACTTT.

This clone has only one observation. V and J are TRBV19 and TRBJ2-3; weak D call: TRBD2 (6 bases). The CDR3 totals 12 residues. Trimming stripped 6 bases from V and 6 bases from J, with 10 bases between. CDR1 and CDR2 from the germline V gene are LNHDA and SQIVND (reference sequence). CDR3 nucleotides: TGTGCCAGTAGCCCTGGGGGGGATACGCAGTATTTT. The encoded protein is CASSPGGDTQYF.

This sequence joins TRBV9 and TRBJ2-2; D is unresolved. The CDR3 extends over 12 amino acids. Trimming stripped 4 bases from V and 8 bases from J, with 9 bases between. Germline CDR1 SGDLS, CDR2 YYNGEE. This chain's CDR3 is CASSSGDGELFF. DNA for the CDR3: TGTGCCAGCAGCTCAGGCGATGGGGAGCTGTTTTTT.

This clone was recorded at least ten times. The chain is built from TRBV7-9 and TRBJ1-5; D is uncertain. Between the trimmed V and J ends, which lost 7 bases and 1 base, there was a span of 11 bases. Germline loops: CDR1 SEHNR, CDR2 FQNEAQ (reference sequence). The CDR3 runs 14 residues. CDR3 in DNA: TGTGCCAGCACCGCGACTGGGAGCAATCAGCCCCAGCATTTT. Translating gives CASTATGSNQPQHF. The full variable domain, rest sourced from reference TRBV7-9 and TRBJ1-5, is DTGVSQNPRHKITKRGQNVTFRCDPISEHNRLYWYRQTLGQGPEFLTYFQNEAQLEKSRLLSDRFSAERPKGSFSTLEIQRTEQGDSAMYLCASTATGSNQPQHFGDGTRLSIL.

The chain carries TRBV19 and TRBJ1-1; no clear D. CDR1 is LNHDA and CDR2 is SQIVND in the germline V gene (reference sequence). V was shortened by 5 bases and J by 1 base, with 11 bases between the two germline ends. This CDR3 is built from 14 residues. CDR3 nucleotides: TGTGCCAGTAGTGCTAGAACACCGAACACTGAAGCTTTCTTT. Its protein product is CASSARTPNTEAFF.

The rearrangement links TRBV28 to TRBJ1-4; maybe TRBD1 (6 bases). Trimming removed 3 bases from V and 4 bases from J, with 12 bases in between. CDR3 length: 15 residues. Germline CDR1 MDHEN, CDR2 SYDVKM. The CDR3 loop reads CASSFWTDNNEKLFF. Here the CDR3 DNA reads TGTGCCAGCAGTTTCTGGACAGACAATAATGAAAAACTGTTTTTT.